This T cell receptor beta chain was found in a study of blood T cell repertoires in COVID-19. Data came from immunoSEQ multiplex PCR; TCRdb stores just in-frame clones and leaves some out. In the table there are around 200,000 clones, about 85% of which are singletons. This receptor was identified in a woman in her twenties or thirties who had recovered from COVID-19. Material for sequencing was PBMCs or T cells enriched from blood (not recorded which).

The CDR3 DNA is TGTGCCAGCAGCGTACTGGGGCACATCCAAGAGACCCAGTACTTC. Encoded protein: CASSVLGHIQETQYF. This chain uses TRBV9 with TRBJ2-5; maybe TRBD1 (5 bases). The CDR3 extends over 15 amino acids. Germline-derived CDR1 and CDR2 are SGDLS and YYNGEE. Trimming cost V 1 base and J 1 base, with 11 bases left between them.